The 24 T cell receptor beta chains below all came from one sample that was sequenced in a study of OX40 agonist ivuxolimab in advanced cancers. TCRdb's copy holds only in-frame clones and misses some; the assay was immunoSEQ multiplex PCR. The sample yields some 70,000 clones, roughly 80% seen once. Source: CD4+ or CD8+ T cells sorted from blood, taken in a trial of the OX40 agonist ivuxolimab. The receptors here all came from an adult with an advanced solid tumor such as melanoma, head and neck, liver or kidney cancer.

The table lists this clone with a count of one. The chain has TRBV20-1 and TRBJ1-1; possible D gene TRBD1, 5 bases. Trimming stripped 2 bases from V and 9 bases from J, with 10 bases between. Looked up from germline, CDR1 is DFQATT and CDR2 is SNEGSKA (reference sequence). This CDR3 has 11 residues. CDR3 DNA: TGCAGTGCTAGATCCCCAGGGAAAGCTTTCTTT. Its translation is CSARSPGKAFF.

V gene TRBV2 combines with J gene TRBJ2-7; the D gene is possibly TRBD2 (7 bases). Germline V gives CDR1 SNHLY, CDR2 FYNNEI. Trimming took 8 bases from V and 6 from J, leaving 14 bases between them. The CDR3 loop spans 12 amino acids. The CDR3: CASGGARGEQYF. For the CDR3, the DNA is TGTGCCAGCGGGGGGGCCAGGGGCGAGCAGTACTTC.

V is TRBV27 and J is TRBJ2-5; D possibly matches TRBD1 or TRBD2 (5 bases each). The J call may not be correct, given that the DNA end is closer to TRBJ2-7. Germline assignment: CDR1 MNHEY and CDR2 SMNVEV (reference sequence). This CDR3 has 17 amino acids. CDR3 coding DNA: TGTGCCAGCAGTTTAGGTGGGAGCAGGGTCGGGCCCTACGAGCAGTACTTC. Translating it yields CASSLGGSRVGPYEQYF.

The chain uses TRBV6-1 and TRBJ2-3, with a tentative D call TRBD2 (5 bases). In germline, CDR1 is MNHNS, CDR2 SASEGT. V was shortened by 1 base and J by 2 bases, with 10 bases between the two germline ends. The CDR3 totals 15 residues. The CDR3 DNA follows: TGTGCCAGCAGTGAAGTCGGGGTATCCACAGATACGCAGTATTTT. As protein: CASSEVGVSTDTQYF.

The J gene is TRBJ2-7, the V gene TRBV5-5; 7 nucleotides align to TRBD1. The CDR3 runs 15 residues. Germline loops: CDR1 SGHKS, CDR2 YYEKEE (reference sequence). The V and J ends lost 4 bases and 4 bases, in that order; junction bases with no gene match: 11. The CDR3 protein is CASSQTGQDLYEQYV. The CDR3 coding sequence is TGTGCCAGCAGCCAAACCGGACAGGATCTATACGAGCAGTACGTC.

In its sample, this clone was seen once. The chain uses TRBV18 and TRBJ2-7, with 7 bases lining up with TRBD1. The ends lost 3 bases at V and 6 bases at J; junction bases unmatched: 8. Looked up from germline, CDR1 is KGHSH and CDR2 is LQKENI. There are 14 residues in the CDR3. This CDR3 is CASSPPGQSPEQYF. The CDR3 nucleotides are TGTGCCAGCTCACCCCCGGGACAGAGTCCCGAGCAGTACTTC.

The rearrangement links TRBV5-1 to TRBJ1-1; D ambiguous. This CDR3 is built from 13 residues. Germline V gene lookup returns CDR1 SGHRS and CDR2 YFSETQ. V was shortened by 4 bases and J by 7 bases, with 14 bases between the two germline ends. CDR3 sequence reads: CASSPDLGDEAFF. The DNA for the CDR3 is TGCGCCAGCAGCCCAGACCTAGGAGATGAAGCTTTCTTT.

The V call is TRBV5-6, the J call TRBJ2-2, with D possibly being TRBD2 (6 bases). The germline V gene encodes CDR1 SGHDT and CDR2 YYEEEE. The CDR3 contains 18 residues. V lost 4 bases to trimming and J lost 1 base, with 20 bases between them. Written as DNA, the CDR3 is TGTGCCAGCAGCGCGAACCCGGGACTCCCAGAGAACACCGGGGAGCTGTTTTTT. This translates into CASSANPGLPENTGELFF.

This rearrangement joins TRBV6-6 to TRBJ2-7; TRBD1 or TRBD2 may be the D gene (5 bases each). Germline CDR1 and CDR2: MNHNY and SVGAGI (reference sequence). The CDR3 has 14 residues. Trimming shortened V by 2 bases and J by 7 bases, and 15 bases separated the two germline ends. This chain's CDR3 is CASSYGRENTEQYV. The DNA for the CDR3 is TGTGCCAGCAGTTACGGCAGGGAGAATACGGAGCAGTACGTC.

The CDR3, as DNA: TGTGCCAGCAGTCCGCTTCGACAGGCCCACTATGGCTACACCTTC. Its protein product is CASSPLRQAHYGYTF. The genes are TRBV28 and TRBJ1-2; D might be TRBD1 (6 bases). Germline assignment: CDR1 MDHEN and CDR2 SYDVKM. The length of the CDR3 is 15 residues. With 5 bases removed from V and 3 bases from J, the gap between germline ends came to 16 bases.

V is TRBV28 and J is TRBJ2-1; 9 nucleotides align to TRBD2. The CDR3 is 15 amino acids. CDR1 MDHEN and CDR2 SYDVKM come from the germline V gene. J gave up 4 bases and V 6 bases, and 7 bases lay outside the gene matches. Written as DNA, the CDR3 is TGTGCCAGCAGGGGGGGACTAGCCAATTACAATGAGCAGTTCTTC. Its protein product is CASRGGLANYNEQFF.

In its sample, this clone was seen once. The chain is built from TRBV7-3 and TRBJ2-1; the match to TRBD2 covers 11 bases. V lost 1 base, J lost 3 bases, and 5 bases stayed unmatched. Looked up from germline, CDR1 is SGHTA and CDR2 is FQGTGA. CDR3 length: 17 residues. The CDR3 DNA sequence: TGTGCCAGCAGCTTAAACATTGGGACTAGCGGCTACAATGAGCAGTTCTTC. It encodes CASSLNIGTSGYNEQFF.

J is TRBJ1-3 and V is TRBV4-1, with TRBD1 as a possible D gene (5 bases). This CDR3 has 18 amino acids. Germline CDR1 MGHRA, CDR2 YSYEKL. Trimming stripped 1 base from V and 0 bases from J, with 16 bases between. CDR3 sequence reads: CASSQGSGLLSSGNTIYF. The CDR3 nucleotides read TGCGCCAGCAGCCAAGGCTCGGGACTCCTGAGCTCTGGAAACACCATATATTTT.

A note on this clone: Other DNA variants within this sample encode the same CDR3. The chain uses TRBV10-3 and TRBJ2-5; possibly TRBD1 or TRBD2 for D (5 bases each). Trimming shortened V by 4 bases and J by 5 bases, and 5 bases separated the two germline ends. CDR1 ENHRY and CDR2 SYGVKD come from the germline V gene. This CDR3 spans 11 amino acids. CDR3 residues: CAISGGETQYF. In DNA form, the CDR3 reads TGTGCCATCAGTGGGGGGGAGACCCAGTACTTC.

The chain links TRBV4-2 to TRBJ2-4; D call uncertain. CDR3 size: 12 residues. Germline V gives CDR1 LGHNA, CDR2 YNFKEQ. The ends were cut back, 0 bases at V and 7 bases at J, with 4 bases in the middle. The CDR3 DNA sequence: TGTGCCAGCAGCCAAGAGGGGAACATTCAGTACTTC. Amino acids: CASSQEGNIQYF.

The chain recombines TRBV5-4 with TRBJ2-3, with no clear D. The CDR3 length is 12 residues. Germline V lookup: CDR1 SGHNT, CDR2 YYREEE (reference sequence). The V end lost 1 base, the J end lost 6 bases, and 6 bases lay between the germline ends. The CDR3, as DNA: TGTGCCAGCAGCTTGAGGCTGGATACGCAGTATTTT. It codes for CASSLRLDTQYF.

The chain couples TRBV7-9 to TRBJ2-1; TRBD2 aligns across 9 bases. Germline V gene lookup returns CDR1 SEHNR and CDR2 FQNEAQ (reference sequence). The CDR3 is 16 residues long. V shed 0 bases, J shed 9 bases, and the junction held 9 bases outside the gene matches. Here the CDR3 DNA reads TGTGCCAGCAGCTTAGCCGGGACTAGCTTATATCGTGAGCAGTTCTTC. Protein: CASSLAGTSLYREQFF.

This clone turned up a few times. J is TRBJ2-7 and V is TRBV15; D is perhaps TRBD2 (5 bases). Trimming left V 2 bases short and J 3 bases short, with 26 bases between. Germline loops: CDR1 LNHNV, CDR2 YYDKDF (reference sequence). The CDR3 runs to 19 residues. The CDR3 region has the DNA TGTGCCACCAGCAGACACTACGCCGGGGTCCGTGGGTTGATCTACGAGCAGTACTTC. It encodes CATSRHYAGVRGLIYEQYF.

Only a few counts were recorded for this clone. The rearrangement links TRBV7-9 to TRBJ2-1, with TRBD2 matching 9 bases. Germline-derived CDR1 and CDR2 are SEHNR and FQNEAQ (reference sequence). The CDR3 runs 14 residues. Trimming at V came to 5 bases and at J to 5 bases, leaving 4 bases not matched to a gene. This CDR3 reads CASSPSGANNEQFF. The CDR3 DNA reads TGTGCCAGCAGCCCTAGCGGGGCGAACAATGAGCAGTTCTTC.

A single count supports this clone. The chain carries TRBV6-6 and TRBJ2-1; D unclear. V shed 0 bases and J shed 7 bases, with 7 bases lying between them. The CDR3 has 13 amino acids. The germline CDR1 and CDR2 sequences are MNHNY and SVGAGI (reference sequence). For the CDR3, the DNA is TGTGCCAGCAGTTACTCTCCCCCTAATGAGCAGTTCTTC. It translates to CASSYSPPNEQFF.

This chain links TRBV9 with TRBJ1-4, with D maybe TRBD1 (5 bases). Germline lookup yields CDR1 SGDLS and CDR2 YYNGEE. CDR3 length: 17 amino acids. V lost 4 bases and J 0 bases, leaving 16 bases between the germline ends. The CDR3 loop is CASSPGRNFATNEKLFF. The CDR3 bases are TGTGCCAGCAGCCCGGGACGGAATTTTGCAACTAATGAAAAACTGTTTTTT. Full variable domain (rest looked up from reference TRBV9 and TRBJ1-4): DSGVTQTPKHLITATGQRVTLRCSPRSGDLSVYWYQQSLDQGLQFLIQYYNGEERAKGNILERFSAQQFPDLHSELNLSSLELGDSALYFCASSPGRNFATNEKLFFGSGTQLSVL.

V gene TRBV27 combines with J gene TRBJ2-2; D is unclear. The CDR3 runs 13 residues. Trimming removed 4 bases at V and 1 base at J, with 4 bases between. CDR1 is MNHEY, CDR2 SMNVEV, per germline (reference sequence). The CDR3, as DNA: TGTGCCAGCAGTTCCCAGAACACCGGGGAGCTGTTTTTT. The encoded protein is CASSSQNTGELFF.

The chain has TRBV7-2 and TRBJ2-2, with a tentative D call TRBD1 (5 bases). The CDR3 loop spans 16 amino acids. V was shortened by 4 bases and J by 7 bases, with 19 bases between the two germline ends. Germline V CDR1 and CDR2: SGHTA, FQGNSA. CDR3 sequence (DNA): TGTGCCAGCAGCTCTCAGCGAGGCAGGGCGGACGGGGAGCTGTTTTTT. It is translated as CASSSQRGRADGELFF.

DNA of the CDR3: TGTGCCAGCAGTGGTCTTACAGGGACGGGAGGCTACACCTTC. It codes for CASSGLTGTGGYTF. This sequence joins TRBV2 and TRBJ1-2; D perhaps matches TRBD1 (6 bases). This CDR3 comprises 14 residues. Per germline, CDR1 SNHLY and CDR2 FYNNEI. Between the trimmed V and J ends, which lost 4 bases and 8 bases, there was a span of 17 bases.